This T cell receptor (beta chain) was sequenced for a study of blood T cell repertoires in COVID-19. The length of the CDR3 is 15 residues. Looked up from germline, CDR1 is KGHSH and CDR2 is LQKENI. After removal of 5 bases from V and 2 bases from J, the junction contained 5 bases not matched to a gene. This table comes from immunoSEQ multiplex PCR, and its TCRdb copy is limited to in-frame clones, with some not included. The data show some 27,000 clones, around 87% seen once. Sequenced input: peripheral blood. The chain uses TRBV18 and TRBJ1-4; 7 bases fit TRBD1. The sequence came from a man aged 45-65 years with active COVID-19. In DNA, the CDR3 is TGTGCCAGCTCAAAAAGACAGGGTACTAATGAAAAACTGTTTTTT. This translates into CASSKRQGTNEKLFF.